Ten or more counts support the clone carrying this T cell receptor beta chain. Its cognate antigen is unknown. This record belongs to a study of neurological immune-mediated disorders. Regarding the study as a whole: It was HTLV-1-associated myelopathy that showed the most TCR clonal expansion, while multiple sclerosis showed the least, falling below healthy controls.

The CDR3 contains 17 residues. V shed 5 bases and J 5 bases; nucleotides not matched to a gene: 18. Per the germline V gene, CDR1 is DFQATT and CDR2 is SNEGSKA (reference sequence). Described time point: longitudinal time-point 2. cDNA synthesis was performed by 5'RACE with 10-nucleotide random UMIs. A single run covered 15-18 subjects with over 190 million TCR-beta sequences. TCRdb re-derived calls from the 5' RACE reads in MiXCR, one entry per CDR3 protein. The data contain some 45,000 distinct CDR3 sequences, about an eighth of them seen just once; the ten biggest clones take up roughly 4.5%. The chain couples TRBV20-1 to TRBJ2-3, with 8 bases identical to TRBD2. The TCR comes from a male donor with HTLV-1-associated myelopathy (HAM/TSP). The sequencing sample was made of PBMCs. This CDR3 is CSAPRRSGGPDGDTQYF. The CDR3 bases are TGCAGTGCTCCTCGGCGATCGGGGGGGCCGGATGGAGATACGCAGTATTTT.